These 29 T cell receptor beta chains were sequenced from one sample in a study of T cell responses to AZD1222 COVID-19 vaccine (dated by TCRdb to the early 2020s). This specimen's time point label, per the study, means: about 28 days (+/-7) after the second vaccine dose. The sample's treatment or condition label is to be understood as: meningococcal conjugate vaccine given as trial control. Library preparation used the immunoSEQ multiplex PCR assay. Drawn from immuneACCESS, this table holds only the in-frame rearrangements with V and J called that TCRdb kept. Clones are partly lost; checked studies trace under half to an unresolved V gene and leave the rest unexplained. For this sample the table gives 90,000 to 120,000 clones, of which 86% were detected only once. The top ten hold 2.5% to 4% of the sample. The sequences come from peripheral blood, collected 28 days after the second dose of the MenACWY control vaccine. The receptors shown here come from an adult who received the MenACWY meningococcal vaccine as a control.

The genes are TRBV7-8 and TRBJ1-5; no firm D call. Germline V CDR1 and CDR2: SGHVS, FQNEAQ. V shed 2 bases and J shed 1 base, with 9 bases lying between them. CDR3 length: 15 amino acids. CDR3 protein: CASSLLGLSNQPQHF. The CDR3 DNA reads TGTGCCAGCAGCTTATTAGGCTTGAGCAATCAGCCCCAGCATTTT.

The chain has TRBV5-1 and TRBJ1-2; 8 bases map to TRBD1. CDR1 is SGHRS, CDR2 YFSETQ, per germline. This CDR3 comprises 14 residues. V shed 4 bases, J shed 8 bases, and the junction held 10 bases outside the gene matches. The CDR3 is CASSGTGTGKGYTF. CDR3 coding DNA: TGCGCCAGCAGCGGTACTGGGACAGGAAAGGGCTACACCTTC.

The gene calls are TRBV19 and TRBJ1-5, with 11 bases matching TRBD1. Germline V gene sequence: CDR1 LNHDA, CDR2 SQIVND (reference sequence). The CDR3 contains 16 residues. Unmatched junction bases numbered 12, after V lost 7 bases and J lost 7 bases. The CDR3 nucleotides read TGTGCCAGTACTAGGTTGGACAGGGGGCGTGGACAGCCCCAGCATTTT. Its protein is CASTRLDRGRGQPQHF.

This chain joins TRBV7-2 and TRBJ2-1; 9 nucleotides line up with TRBD2. The CDR3 runs 15 residues. With V trimmed by 1 base and J by 7 bases, 5 bases remained unmatched. Germline values: CDR1 SGHTA, CDR2 FQGNSA. In DNA, the CDR3 is TGTGCCAGCAGCTTAGGTAGCGGGGGAGGTAATGAGCAGTTCTTC. Encoded protein: CASSLGSGGGNEQFF.

This clone was counted only a few times. The chain couples TRBV5-1 to TRBJ2-7; the match to TRBD2 covers 7 bases. The CDR3 has 15 amino acids. Trimming took 0 bases from V and 5 from J; bases not matched to a gene: 8. Germline V gene lookup returns CDR1 SGHRS and CDR2 YFSETQ. CDR3 nucleotides: TGCGCCAGCAGCTTGGAAGCGGGGACGAGAAACGAGCAGTACTTC. It specifies CASSLEAGTRNEQYF.

This chain uses TRBV27 with TRBJ1-6; maybe TRBD1 (5 bases). V shed 8 bases and J shed 6 bases, with 23 bases lying between them. Germline V gene lookup returns CDR1 MNHEY and CDR2 SMNVEV (reference sequence). There are 17 residues in the CDR3. CDR3 sequence reads: CASSRGFGARGNSPLHF. The CDR3 DNA is TGTGCCAGCTCCCGGGGGTTCGGGGCTCGGGGTAATTCACCCCTCCACTTT.

In this sample, this clone turned up once. The chain joins TRBV28 to TRBJ2-3, with TRBD2 matching 9 bases. Germline V CDR1 and CDR2: MDHEN, SYDVKM. The CDR3 has 19 residues. With 2 bases clipped from V and 0 bases from J, the junction kept 12 bases outside the gene matches. This CDR3 reads CASSLPTSGLEPSTDTQYF. The DNA for the CDR3 is TGTGCCAGCAGTTTACCAACTAGCGGGCTCGAACCTAGCACAGATACGCAGTATTTT. Complete variable domain (other parts from reference TRBV28 and TRBJ2-3): DVKVTQSSRYLVKRTGEKVFLECVQDMDHENMFWYRQDPGLGLRLIYFSYDVKMKEKGDIPEGYSVSREKKERFSLILESASTNQTSMYLCASSLPTSGLEPSTDTQYFGPGTRLTVL.

The genes are TRBV5-1 and TRBJ1-1; perhaps TRBD1 as D (5 bases). From germline, CDR1 is SGHRS and CDR2 YFSETQ. The CDR3 covers 14 residues. V lost 2 bases and J 2 bases, leaving 10 bases between the germline ends. CDR3 nucleotide sequence: TGCGCCAGCAGCTTCGGGGCTCGTAACACTGAAGCTTTCTTT. Its protein is CASSFGARNTEAFF. The full variable domain, completed using reference TRBV5-1 and TRBJ1-1, is KAGVTQTPRYLIKTRGQQVTLSCSPISGHRSVSWYQQTPGQGLQFLFEYFSETQRNKGNFPGRFSGRQFSNSRSEMNVSTLELGDSALYLCASSFGARNTEAFFGQGTRLTVV.

The rearrangement uses TRBV29-1 and TRBJ2-2, with D perhaps matching TRBD1 (6 bases). The CDR3 spans 13 residues. Germline CDR1 and CDR2: SQVTM and ANQGSEA. V dropped 7 bases and J dropped 0 bases, with 9 bases sitting between them. The CDR3 sequence: CSGWGPNTGELFF. The CDR3 region has the DNA TGCAGCGGCTGGGGGCCGAACACCGGGGAGCTGTTTTTT.

The chain links TRBV28 to TRBJ1-5, with D possibly being TRBD1 (5 bases). This CDR3 spans 15 amino acids. Germline CDR1 MDHEN, CDR2 SYDVKM. V was shortened by 3 bases and J by 9 bases, with 18 bases between the two germline ends. CDR3 protein: CASSLGGMRLGPQHF. The DNA of the CDR3 is TGTGCCAGCAGTTTGGGGGGGATGAGGTTAGGGCCCCAGCATTTT.

The V call is TRBV30, the J call TRBJ2-5; TRBD2 agrees at 9 bases. The V and J ends lost 5 bases and 5 bases, in that order; junction bases with no gene match: 15. The CDR3 sequence is 16 residues long. CDR1 is GTSNPN, CDR2 SVGIG, per germline (reference sequence). The CDR3, as DNA: TGTGCCTGGCGTCGGGGGCGGGGGGGCACTTCGGAGACCCAGTACTTC. Protein sequence: CAWRRGRGGTSETQYF. Drawing the rest from reference TRBV30 and TRBJ2-5, the complete variable domain is SQTIHQWPATLVQPVGSPLSLECTVEGTSNPNLYWYRQAAGRGLQLLFYSVGIGQISSEVPQNLSASRPQDRQFILSSKKLLLSDSGFYLCAWRRGRGGTSETQYFGPGTRLLVL.

The gene calls are TRBV7-6 and TRBJ2-6; no definite D call. V dropped 5 bases and J dropped 0 bases, with 11 bases sitting between them. The CDR3 spans 16 residues. CDR1 is SGHVS, CDR2 FNYEAQ, per germline. CDR3 protein: CASSRRVISGANVLTF. In DNA form, the CDR3 reads TGTGCCAGCAGCCGCAGAGTTATCTCTGGGGCCAACGTCCTGACTTTC.

This chain connects TRBV27 to TRBJ2-7; TRBD2 aligns across 10 bases. This CDR3 comprises 15 residues. The germline V gene encodes CDR1 MNHEY and CDR2 SMNVEV (reference sequence). Germline trimming cut 2 bases from V and 4 bases from J; bases unmatched to any gene: 5. CDR3 loop: CASSLKRGGPYEQYF. In DNA form, the CDR3 reads TGTGCCAGCAGTTTAAAGCGGGGGGGCCCTTACGAGCAGTACTTC.

The chain links TRBV11-2 to TRBJ1-2; unclear D gene. The CDR3 is 15 residues long. Germline-derived CDR1 and CDR2 are SGHAT and FQNNGV. The V and J ends lost 1 base and 0 bases respectively, with 9 bases between them. This chain's CDR3 is CASSLVQPTNYGYTF. The DNA for the CDR3 is TGTGCCAGCAGCTTAGTACAGCCGACTAACTATGGCTACACCTTC.

The chain combines TRBV5-5 with TRBJ1-1; 9 bases are a match to TRBD1. Looked up from germline, CDR1 is SGHKS and CDR2 is YYEKEE (reference sequence). The CDR3 sequence is 15 residues long. V shed 1 base, J shed 4 bases, and the junction held 5 bases outside the gene matches. The CDR3 loop reads CASSLTGQGSTEAFF. CDR3 DNA: TGTGCCAGCAGCTTGACCGGACAGGGGAGCACTGAAGCTTTCTTT. The full variable domain, in which reference TRBV5-5 and TRBJ1-1 provide the parts outside the CDR3, is DAGVTQSPTHLIKTRGQQVTLRCSPISGHKSVSWYQQVLGQGPQFIFQYYEKEERGRGNFPDRFSARQFPNYSSELNVNALLLGDSALYLCASSLTGQGSTEAFFGQGTRLTVV.

This clone appeared a single time. J is TRBJ1-2 and V is TRBV7-8, with D possibly TRBD1 on 6 matching bases. V lost 2 bases, J lost 4 bases, and 11 bases lay in between. CDR1 and CDR2 from the germline V gene are SGHVS and FQNEAQ. The CDR3 covers 14 residues. This CDR3 is CASSLSARGYGYTF. As DNA, the CDR3 is TGTGCCAGCAGCTTATCGGCCAGGGGCTATGGCTACACCTTC.

The chain employs TRBV4-2 and TRBJ1-6, with D uncertain. This CDR3 has 17 residues. V lost 1 base to trimming and J lost 10 bases, with 20 bases between them. Looked up from germline, CDR1 is LGHNA and CDR2 is YNFKEQ. The CDR3 nucleotides read TGTGCCAGCAGCCAAGTCGCGGGCCCGGGAAGGGAGTCACCCCTCCACTTT. Residues: CASSQVAGPGRESPLHF.

The chain has TRBV20-1 and TRBJ1-3, with 8 bases aligning to TRBD1. The V gene's germline CDR1 is DFQATT and CDR2 SNEGSKA (reference sequence). CDR3 length: 16 residues. Germline trimming cut 3 bases from V and 1 base from J; bases unmatched to any gene: 8. CDR3 coding DNA: TGCAGTGCTAGTTCCAGGGGGCGCGGATCTGGAAACACCATATATTTT. Protein product: CSASSRGRGSGNTIYF.

The rearrangement links TRBV6-6 to TRBJ1-2; TRBD1 aligns across 10 bases. Germline-derived CDR1 and CDR2 are MNHNY and SVGAGI (reference sequence). The CDR3 spans 17 residues. J was trimmed by 8 bases and V by 5 bases; bases with no gene match: 17. The CDR3 reads CASSPGGTGAAREGYTF. CDR3 in DNA: TGTGCCAGCAGTCCCGGGGGGACAGGGGCCGCCAGGGAAGGCTACACCTTC.

This sequence joins TRBV14 and TRBJ1-1, with D perhaps matching TRBD1 (6 bases). V was pared by 4 bases and J by 2 bases, with 20 bases between. The germline V gene has CDR1 SGHDN and CDR2 FVKESK. The CDR3 has 17 residues. CDR3 nucleotide sequence: TGTGCCAGCAGCCCTTTGGGGGGCGAGAGACGAAACACTGAAGCTTTCTTT. Its protein product is CASSPLGGERRNTEAFF.

The chain uses TRBV19 and TRBJ1-2; D is unresolved. V lost 0 bases, J lost 3 bases, and 17 bases lay in between. This CDR3 region has 17 residues. Germline loops: CDR1 LNHDA, CDR2 SQIVND (reference sequence). CDR3 nucleotides: TGTGCCAGTAGTATAGACTTGAGACGGAGGATAGACTATGGCTACACCTTC. Translated: CASSIDLRRRIDYGYTF.

V gene TRBV4-3 combines with J gene TRBJ2-1, with D possibly TRBD2 on 6 matching bases. Per germline, CDR1 LGHNA and CDR2 YSLEER. The CDR3 spans 15 residues. V lost 1 base and J lost 8, with 15 bases in between. CDR3 loop: CASSQGSGSVDEQFF. The CDR3 region has the DNA TGCGCCAGCAGCCAAGGCAGCGGGTCCGTCGATGAGCAGTTCTTC.

This clone showed up just a few times. This chain uses TRBV7-9 with TRBJ2-5; D is possibly TRBD2 (5 bases). V lost 0 bases to trimming and J lost 13 bases, with 12 bases between them. The CDR3 consists of 12 residues. CDR1 SEHNR and CDR2 FQNEAQ come from the germline V gene (reference sequence). This chain's CDR3 is CASSLARAEVYF. CDR3 bases: TGTGCCAGCAGCTTAGCGAGGGCAGAAGTGTACTTC.

The chain combines TRBV10-3 with TRBJ2-1; 9 bases map to TRBD2. The CDR3 contains 15 residues. Germline V gives CDR1 ENHRY, CDR2 SYGVKD. Germline trimming cut 7 bases from V and 6 bases from J; bases unmatched to any gene: 10. The CDR3 spells CAIKEGLAGTNEQFF. The CDR3 nucleotides read TGTGCCATCAAGGAGGGGCTAGCGGGGACCAATGAGCAGTTCTTC.

This chain uses TRBV30 with TRBJ1-1, with unresolved D. Germline CDR1 GTSNPN, CDR2 SVGIG (reference sequence). The CDR3 is 13 residues long. The V end was cut by 3 bases, the J end by 7 bases, with 15 bases between. The CDR3 loop is CAWSVDSRDEAFF. CDR3 in DNA: TGTGCCTGGAGCGTAGACTCGCGGGATGAAGCTTTCTTT.

The chain links TRBV18 to TRBJ2-3; perhaps TRBD1 as D (6 bases). The CDR3 runs to 14 residues. Germline-derived CDR1 and CDR2 are KGHSH and LQKENI. V lost 3 bases, J lost 9 bases, and 16 bases lay in between. Here the CDR3 reads CASSPQEDRATQYF. Written as DNA, the CDR3 is TGTGCCAGCTCACCTCAAGAGGACAGAGCGACGCAGTATTTT.

The rearrangement joins TRBV18 to TRBJ1-1, with TRBD1 as a possible D gene (5 bases). V was cut by 2 bases and J by 4 bases, with 8 bases left in between. Germline values: CDR1 KGHSH, CDR2 LQKENI. The CDR3 is 13 amino acids. The CDR3 DNA follows: TGTGCCAGCTCACCAAGGGACCTCACTGAAGCTTTCTTT. This encodes CASSPRDLTEAFF.

V is TRBV5-4 and J is TRBJ2-7; no clear D. The germline V gene has CDR1 SGHNT and CDR2 YYREEE (reference sequence). Deletions cut 1 base from V and 0 bases from J, with 11 bases between. The CDR3 runs to 15 residues. The CDR3 loop reads CASSLSQDLSYEQYF. CDR3 nucleotides: TGTGCCAGCAGCTTGTCCCAGGACCTCTCCTACGAGCAGTACTTC. Together with reference TRBV5-4 and TRBJ2-7, the CDR3 gives the full variable domain: ETGVTQSPTHLIKTRGQQVTLRCSSQSGHNTVSWYQQALGQGPQFIFQYYREEENGRGNFPPRFSGLQFPNYSSELNVNALELDDSALYLCASSLSQDLSYEQYFGPGTRLTVT.

The chain uses TRBV6-2 or TRBV6-3 and TRBJ2-7, with a weak D call TRBD2 (6 bases). The germline V gene has CDR1 MNHEY and CDR2 SVGEGT. CDR3 length: 12 residues. Trimming left V 5 bases short and J 2 bases short, with 7 bases between. The CDR3, as DNA: TGTGCCAGCAGTCGGACTACCTACGAGCAGTACTTC. Protein product: CASSRTTYEQYF.